This T cell receptor beta chain appears in the sequencing data of a study of blood T cell repertoires in COVID-19. Study at large: Italy, Spain and the United States were the sources of the convalescent and acute COVID-19 samples. Sources were T cells, B-cell-depleted T cells, or PBMCs; the material itself was cDNA or gDNA.

J lost 5 bases, V lost 1 base, and 6 bases had no gene match. Germline CDR1 reads LGHDT; CDR2 reads YNNKEL (reference sequence). The CDR3 consists of 15 residues. This clone was seen ten or more times. Source study methods: Scientists estimated how many nucleated cells there were by amplifying reference gene primers. The protocol was immunoSEQ multiplex PCR, while the TCRdb copy is restricted to in-frame clones and leaves out a portion. V, J and clone size are taken as reported in that table, and D and trimming were inferred from the DNA itself. The table has fewer than 350,000 clones, about 85% seen once.

This rearrangement joins TRBV3-1 (or the pseudogene TRBV3-2) to TRBJ1-2, with 8 bases matching TRBD1. Sequenced: peripheral blood. This receptor was obtained from a woman aged 45-65 years with active or convalescent COVID-19. CDR3 bases: TGTGCCAGCAGCCAAGTCCGAACAGGGGGTTATGGCTACACCTTC. It yields the protein CASSQVRTGGYGYTF.